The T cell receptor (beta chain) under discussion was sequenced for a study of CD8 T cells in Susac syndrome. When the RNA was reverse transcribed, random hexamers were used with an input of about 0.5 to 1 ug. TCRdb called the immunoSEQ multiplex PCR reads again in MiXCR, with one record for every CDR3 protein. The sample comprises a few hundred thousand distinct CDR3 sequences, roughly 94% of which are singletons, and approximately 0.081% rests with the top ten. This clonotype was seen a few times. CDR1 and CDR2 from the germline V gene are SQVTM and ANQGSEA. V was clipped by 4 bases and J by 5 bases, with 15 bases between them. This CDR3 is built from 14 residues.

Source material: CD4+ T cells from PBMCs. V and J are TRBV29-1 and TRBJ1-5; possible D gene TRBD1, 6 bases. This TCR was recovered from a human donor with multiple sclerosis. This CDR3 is CSVGGCDRHQPQHF. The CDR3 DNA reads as TGCAGCGTTGGAGGATGTGACAGGCATCAGCCCCAGCATTTT.